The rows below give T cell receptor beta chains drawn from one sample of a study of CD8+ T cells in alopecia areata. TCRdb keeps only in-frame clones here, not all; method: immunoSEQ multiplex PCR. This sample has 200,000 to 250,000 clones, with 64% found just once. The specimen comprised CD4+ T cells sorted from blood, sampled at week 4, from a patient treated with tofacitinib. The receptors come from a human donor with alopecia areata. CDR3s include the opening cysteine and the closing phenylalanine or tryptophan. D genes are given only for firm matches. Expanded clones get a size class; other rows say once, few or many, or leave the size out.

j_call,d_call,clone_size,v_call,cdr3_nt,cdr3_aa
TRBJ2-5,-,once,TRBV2,TGTGCCAGCACGAGCCAAGAGACCCAGTACTTC,CASTSQETQYF
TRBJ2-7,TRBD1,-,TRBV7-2,TGTGCCAGCAGCTTGGACAGGCCTTCCGAGCAGTACTTC,CASSLDRPSEQYF
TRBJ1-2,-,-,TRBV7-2,TGTGCCAGCAGCGCGACGTCCGCTGGAGGGATCTATGGCTACACCTTC,CASSATSAGGIYGYTF
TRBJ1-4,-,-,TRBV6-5,TGTGCCAGCAGTTTAGTAGCAACTAATGAAAAACTGTTTTTT,CASSLVATNEKLFF
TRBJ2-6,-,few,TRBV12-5,TGTGCTAGTGGTTTGGGACAGCTCTCTGGGGCCAACGTCCTGACTTTC,CASGLGQLSGANVLTF
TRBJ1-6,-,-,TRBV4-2,TGTGCCAGCAGCCAAGAATGGGGACTTAATTCACCCCTCCACTTT,CASSQEWGLNSPLHF
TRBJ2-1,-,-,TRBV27,TGTGCCAGCAGTCAGATAGTAGTGTCCAATGAGCAGTTCTTC,CASSQIVVSNEQFF
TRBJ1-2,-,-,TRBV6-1,TGTGCCAGCGGGGAATTATATGGCTACACCTTC,CASGELYGYTF
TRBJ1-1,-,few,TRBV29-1,TGCAGCGCAATTGTTGACACTGAAGCTTTCTTT,CSAIVDTEAFF
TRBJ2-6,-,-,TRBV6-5,TGTGCCAGCAGTTACGCGTACTCTGGGGCCAACGTCCTGACTTTC,CASSYAYSGANVLTF
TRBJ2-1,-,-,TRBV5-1,TGCGCCAGCAGCACTCAGGGTTACCTCAGCGATGAGCAGTTCTTC,CASSTQGYLSDEQFF
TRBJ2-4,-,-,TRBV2,TGTGCCAGCAGTGGTGGAGGGTCCCGCAAAAACATTCAGTACTTC,CASSGGGSRKNIQYF
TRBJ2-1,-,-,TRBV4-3,TGCGCCAGCAGCGTGGAAACACCGCATGAGCAGTTCTTC,CASSVETPHEQFF
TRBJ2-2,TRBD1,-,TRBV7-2,TGTGCCAGCAGCCCCTGGGGGACAGCAAACACCGGGGAGCTGTTTTTT,CASSPWGTANTGELFF
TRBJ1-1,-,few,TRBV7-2,TGTGCCAGCAGCTATGAGGGATACACTGAAGCTTTCTTT,CASSYEGYTEAFF
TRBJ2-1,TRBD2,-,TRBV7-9,TGTGCCAGCAGCCGGGAGGATGAGCAGTTCTTC,CASSREDEQFF
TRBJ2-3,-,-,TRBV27,TGTGCCAGCAGTTCAGAGAGGAGCACAGATACGCAGTATTTT,CASSSERSTDTQYF
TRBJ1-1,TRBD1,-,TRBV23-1,TGCGCCAGCAGCCCGCGTCGGGACAGGGGGCCCAAGGGCGACACTGAAGCTTTCTTT,CASSPRRDRGPKGDTEAFF
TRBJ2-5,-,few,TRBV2,TGTGCCAGCAGTTTGACACAAGAGACCCAGTACTTC,CASSLTQETQYF
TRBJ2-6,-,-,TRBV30,TGTGCCTGGAGTCCCATCGGACTCGCCCGAGGTGCGGTCCTGACTTTC,CAWSPIGLARGAVLTF
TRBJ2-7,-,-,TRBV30,TGTGCCTGGAGTGGTGTCACTTCCTACGAGCAGTACTTC,CAWSGVTSYEQYF
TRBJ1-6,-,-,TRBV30,TGTGCCTGGAGCTCTACTAATTCACCCCTCCACTTT,CAWSSTNSPLHF
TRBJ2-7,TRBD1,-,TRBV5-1,TGCGCCAGCAGCTTGACCTCGGGACAGGATAGGTCCTACGAGCAGTACTTC,CASSLTSGQDRSYEQYF
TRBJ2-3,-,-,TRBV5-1,TGCGCCAGCAGCCAAAGCGGCCCCGATACGCAGTATTTT,CASSQSGPDTQYF
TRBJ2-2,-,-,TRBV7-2,TGTGCCAGCCGACCATGGGCAGGGCGGGACACCGGGGAGCTGTTTTTT,CASRPWAGRDTGELFF
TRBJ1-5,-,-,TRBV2,TGTGCCAGCAGGCAAATGGCAGACAATCAGCCCCAGCATTTT,CASRQMADNQPQHF
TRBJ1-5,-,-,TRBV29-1,TGCAGCGTTGAGGTGGACCTGGGGCCCCAGCATTTT,CSVEVDLGPQHF
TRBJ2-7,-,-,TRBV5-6,TGTGCCAGCAGCTCGATGATGACAGCTGGCGAGCAGTACTTC,CASSSMMTAGEQYF
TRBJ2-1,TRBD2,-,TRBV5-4,TGTGCCAGCAGCTTGGCCGGACTAGCGGCATACAATGAGCAGTTCTTC,CASSLAGLAAYNEQFF
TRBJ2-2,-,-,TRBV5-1,TGCGCCAGTACCGCATCTACGAGGGGCACCGGGGAGCTGTTTTTT,CASTASTRGTGELFF
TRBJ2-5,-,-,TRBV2,TGTGCCAGCAGTGCCAGGGCCAAAGAGACCCAGTACTTC,CASSARAKETQYF
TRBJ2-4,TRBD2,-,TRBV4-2,TGTGCCAGCAGCCAATCTGGCGGGGGAGTAGCCAAAAACATTCAGTACTTC,CASSQSGGGVAKNIQYF
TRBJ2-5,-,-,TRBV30,TGTGCCTGGAGTTTAGGGAGCGGGGAGACCCAGTACTTC,CAWSLGSGETQYF
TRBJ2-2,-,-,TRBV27,TGTGCCAGCACCCCCCCGGGGGCCGGATCCACCGAGCTGTTTTTT,CASTPPGAGSTELFF
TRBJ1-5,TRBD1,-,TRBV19,TGTGCCAGTAGTGCCCAGACAGGGTCGAGCAATCAGCCCCAGCATTTT,CASSAQTGSSNQPQHF
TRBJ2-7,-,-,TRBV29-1,TGCAGCGTAGGTCCCACCCCCTACGAGCAGTACTTC,CSVGPTPYEQYF
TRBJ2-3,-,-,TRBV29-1,TGCAGCGTTGATAAGGACACAGATACGCAGTATTTT,CSVDKDTDTQYF
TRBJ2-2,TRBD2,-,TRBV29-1,TGCAGCGTTGTGGCGGGGGGGAACACCGGGGAGCTGTTTTTT,CSVVAGGNTGELFF
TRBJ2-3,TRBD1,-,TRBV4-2,TGTGCCAGCAGCCGTGGGGGACAGGGTACGCCAGATACGCAGTATTTT,CASSRGGQGTPDTQYF
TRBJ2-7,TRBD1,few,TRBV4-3,TGCGCCAGCAGTCGCACCTCCGGACAGGGATCAACCTACGAGCAGTACTTC,CASSRTSGQGSTYEQYF
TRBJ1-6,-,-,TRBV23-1,TGCGCCACCCCCGGCTGGCATCCCAATTCACCCCTCCACTTT,CATPGWHPNSPLHF
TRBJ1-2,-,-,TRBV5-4,TGTGCCAGCAGCTTAGCCTTAGACTATGGCTACACCTTC,CASSLALDYGYTF
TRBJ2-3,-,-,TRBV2,TGTGCCAGCAGTGGCTCGGGACGAGTCACAGATACGCAGTATTTT,CASSGSGRVTDTQYF
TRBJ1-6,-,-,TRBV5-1,TGCGCCAGCAGCTTGGGGGGAATCGATTCACCCCTCCACTTT,CASSLGGIDSPLHF
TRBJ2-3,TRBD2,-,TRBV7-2,TGTGCCAGCAGCCCGGGACTAGCGGGGGGCACAGATACGCAGTATTTT,CASSPGLAGGTDTQYF
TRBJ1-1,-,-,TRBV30,TGTGCCTGGACCCCCCAGGTGGGGGGAACTGAAGCTTTCTTT,CAWTPQVGGTEAFF
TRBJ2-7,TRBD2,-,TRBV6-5,TGTGCCAGCAGTTACGGGCGGGGGGGTTACTACGAGCAGTACTTC,CASSYGRGGYYEQYF
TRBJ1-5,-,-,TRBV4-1,TGCGCCAGCAGCCAAGATCTGGCAAATCAGCCCCAGCATTTT,CASSQDLANQPQHF
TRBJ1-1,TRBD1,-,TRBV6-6,TGTGCCACCACCACGGGGGGACAGGGCTCTGAAGCTTTCTTT,CATTTGGQGSEAFF
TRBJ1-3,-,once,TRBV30,TGTGCCTGGATGATCCGCTCTGGAAACACCATATATTTT,CAWMIRSGNTIYF
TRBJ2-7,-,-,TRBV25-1,TGTGCCAGCAGTGAATCTGGGAGCTCCTACGAGCAGTACTTC,CASSESGSSYEQYF
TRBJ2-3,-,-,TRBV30,TGTGCCTGGAGTCATTACGGGGACTCCATCCAGTATTTT,CAWSHYGDSIQYF
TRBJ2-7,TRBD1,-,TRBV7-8,TGTGCCAGCAGCGCTCAGGGACAGGCCTACGAGCAGTACTTC,CASSAQGQAYEQYF